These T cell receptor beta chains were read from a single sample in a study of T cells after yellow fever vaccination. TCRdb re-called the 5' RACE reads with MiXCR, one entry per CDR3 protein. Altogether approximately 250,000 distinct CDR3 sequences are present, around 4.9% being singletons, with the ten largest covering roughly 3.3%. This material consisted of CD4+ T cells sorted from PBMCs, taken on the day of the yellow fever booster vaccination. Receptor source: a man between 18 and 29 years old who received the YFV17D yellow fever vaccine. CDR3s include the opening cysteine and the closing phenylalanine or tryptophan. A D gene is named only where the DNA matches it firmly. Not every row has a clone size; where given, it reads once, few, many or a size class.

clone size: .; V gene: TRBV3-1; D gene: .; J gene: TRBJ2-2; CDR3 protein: CASSQVNTGELFF; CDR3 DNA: TGTGCCAGCAGCCAGGTCAACACCGGGGAGCTGTTTTTT
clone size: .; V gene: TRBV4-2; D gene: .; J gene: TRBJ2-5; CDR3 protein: CASSPKAGGETQYF; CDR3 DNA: TGTGCCAGCAGCCCTAAAGCTGGCGGGGAGACCCAGTACTTC
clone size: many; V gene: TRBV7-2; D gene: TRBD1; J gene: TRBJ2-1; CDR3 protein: CASSPRDRGYNEQFF; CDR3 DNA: TGTGCCAGCAGCCCCCGGGACAGGGGGTACAATGAGCAGTTCTTC
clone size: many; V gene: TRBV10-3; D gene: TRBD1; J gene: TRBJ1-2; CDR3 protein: CAISPSNRGRGSSHGYTF; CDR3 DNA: TGTGCCATCAGCCCGAGCAACAGGGGGCGCGGGTCGAGCCATGGCTACACCTTC
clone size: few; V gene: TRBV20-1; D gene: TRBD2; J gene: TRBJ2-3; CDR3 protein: CSAFGLAVSTDTQYF; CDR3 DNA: TGCAGTGCTTTCGGACTAGCGGTTAGCACAGATACGCAGTATTTT
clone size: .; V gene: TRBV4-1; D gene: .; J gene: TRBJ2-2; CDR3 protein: CASSPPTGFTGELFF; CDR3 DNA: TGCGCCAGCAGCCCCCCGACGGGGTTCACCGGGGAGCTGTTTTTT
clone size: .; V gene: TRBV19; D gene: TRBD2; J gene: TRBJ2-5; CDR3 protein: CASTKNRRGGETQYF; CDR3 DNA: TGTGCCAGTACCAAAAATCGGCGGGGGGGAGAGACCCAGTACTTC
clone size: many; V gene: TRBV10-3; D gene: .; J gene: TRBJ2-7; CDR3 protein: CAISEIGEQYF; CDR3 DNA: TGTGCCATCAGTGAAATCGGCGAGCAGTACTTC
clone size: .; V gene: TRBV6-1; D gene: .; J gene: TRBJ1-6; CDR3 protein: CASSAQGDSPLHF; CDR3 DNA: TGTGCCAGCAGCGCACAGGGTGATTCACCCCTCCACTTT
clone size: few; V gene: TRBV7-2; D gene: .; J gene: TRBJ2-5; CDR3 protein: CASSLAASQETQYF; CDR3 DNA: TGTGCCAGCAGCTTAGCGGCCAGCCAAGAGACCCAGTACTTC
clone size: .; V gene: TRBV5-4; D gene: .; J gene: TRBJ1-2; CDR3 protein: CASSGGGSPASYGYTF; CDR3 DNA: TGTGCCAGCAGCGGCGGGGGTAGCCCCGCGTCCTATGGCTACACCTTC
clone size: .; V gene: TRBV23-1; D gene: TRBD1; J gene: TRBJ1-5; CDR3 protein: CASSQPQPGQGNQPQHF; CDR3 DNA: TGCGCCAGCAGTCAACCCCAACCGGGACAGGGGAATCAGCCCCAGCATTTT
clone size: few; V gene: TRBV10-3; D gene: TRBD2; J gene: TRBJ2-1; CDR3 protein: CAISEAGGPYNEQFF; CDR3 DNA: TGTGCCATCAGTGAAGCGGGGGGCCCCTACAATGAGCAGTTCTTC
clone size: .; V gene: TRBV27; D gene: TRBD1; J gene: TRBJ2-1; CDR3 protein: CASSPRVRGPREFF; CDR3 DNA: TGTGCCAGCAGCCCTCGGGTCAGGGGGCCGAGGGAGTTCTTC
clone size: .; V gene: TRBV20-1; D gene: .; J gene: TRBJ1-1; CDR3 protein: CSAAELSALNTEAFF; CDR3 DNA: TGCAGTGCTGCCGAGTTGAGTGCTTTGAACACTGAAGCTTTCTTT
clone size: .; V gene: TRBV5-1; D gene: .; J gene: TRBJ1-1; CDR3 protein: CASSSGQNEAFF; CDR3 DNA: TGCGCCAGCAGCTCCGGACAGAATGAAGCTTTCTTT
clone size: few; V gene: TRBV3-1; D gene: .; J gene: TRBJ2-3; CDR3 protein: CASSQDGGSTDTQYF; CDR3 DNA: TGTGCCAGCAGCCAAGACGGCGGGAGCACAGATACGCAGTATTTT
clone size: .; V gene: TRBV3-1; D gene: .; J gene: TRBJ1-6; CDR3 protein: CASSQANSPLHF; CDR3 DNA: TGTGCCAGCAGCCAAGCTAATTCACCCCTCCACTTT
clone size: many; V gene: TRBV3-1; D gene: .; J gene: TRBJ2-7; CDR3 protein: CASSPNRGYEQYF; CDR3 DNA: TGTGCCAGCAGCCCTAACCGGGGGTACGAGCAGTACTTC
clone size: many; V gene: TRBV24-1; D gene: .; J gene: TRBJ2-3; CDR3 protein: CATSDTPGGDTQYF; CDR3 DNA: TGTGCCACCAGTGATACCCCGGGCGGGGATACGCAGTATTTT
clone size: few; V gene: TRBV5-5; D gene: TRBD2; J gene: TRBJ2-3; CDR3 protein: CASSLRVGGADTQYF; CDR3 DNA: TGTGCCAGCAGCTTGAGGGTCGGGGGGGCAGATACGCAGTATTTT
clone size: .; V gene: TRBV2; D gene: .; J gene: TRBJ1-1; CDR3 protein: CASSENFRPEAFF; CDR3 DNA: TGTGCCAGCAGTGAAAATTTCCGGCCTGAAGCTTTCTTT
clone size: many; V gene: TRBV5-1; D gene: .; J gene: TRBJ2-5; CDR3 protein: CASSPPRAETQYF; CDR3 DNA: TGCGCCAGCAGCCCGCCGAGGGCTGAGACCCAGTACTTC